This record concerns one T cell receptor beta chain sequence. The antigen remains undetermined. The data were taken from a study of shared clonotypes between healthy human individuals. The protocol was immunoSEQ multiplex PCR, while the TCRdb copy is restricted to in-frame clones and leaves out a portion. The sample lists roughly 1.5 million clones, 98% occurring once. Findings and limits, study-wide: A reduction in generation probabilities was seen for non-shared clonotypes relative to those shared by all four donors. An anticipated effect of sequencing depth on clonotype sharing among donors was recognized.

Trimming shortened V by 0 bases and J by 8 bases, and 15 bases separated the two germline ends. The CDR3 extends over 15 amino acids. The germline V gene encodes CDR1 SGDLS and CDR2 YYNGEE. This sequence joins TRBV9 and TRBJ2-1; D gene unclear. The receptor was isolated from a man aged 25 to 40 in good health. The sample comprised naive CD4+ T cells sorted from blood. Documented subset: CD45RA+ positively selected. CDR3 in DNA: TGTGCCAGCAGCGTAGTGGGCAGTTTTAGTCATGAGCAGTTCTTC. It translates to CASSVVGSFSHEQFF.